The present T cell receptor (beta chain) was sequenced within a study of cytomegalovirus exposure and HLA in healthy donors. This PCR relied on a set of 60 Vbeta primers and 13 Jbeta primers. Produced via immunoSEQ multiplex PCR; TCRdb's table is partial and in-frame only. The repertoire consists of 95,000 to 100,000 clones, with approximately 79% occurring once and the leading ten covering under 2%. This clone was seen a few times. From germline, CDR1 is SQVTM and CDR2 ANQGSEA. Unmatched junction bases numbered 4, after V lost 4 bases and J lost 2 bases. CDR3 length equals 13 residues. The chain employs TRBV29-1 and TRBJ2-7, with 8 bases fitting TRBD1. The sequencing input was PBMCs. The sequence derives from a male donor in good health and CMV-seronegative. CDR3 nucleotide sequence: TGCAGCGTTGGGTCGACAGGGGCCTACGAGCAGTACTTC. Protein: CSVGSTGAYEQYF.